Listed here are 9 T cell receptor beta chains from one sample, sequenced in a study of T-cell memory formation after mild COVID-19. MiXCR was run by TCRdb on the 5' RACE reads, yielding one entry per CDR3 protein. The sample lists roughly 110,000 distinct CDR3 sequences, approximately 15% occurring once. What was sequenced was PBMCs or a T cell subset sorted from them (not recorded which). The receptors were sampled from a man aged 18 to 29 who had mild COVID-19 (a few samples of this study predate the infection). Cell type and time point are not known.

There are many counts of this clonotype. The V call is TRBV4-1, the J call TRBJ2-7; perhaps TRBD2 as D (5 bases). Germline-derived CDR1 and CDR2 are MGHRA and YSYEKL. The CDR3 loop spans 15 amino acids. Trimming took 0 bases from V and 2 from J, leaving 11 bases between them. This chain's CDR3 is CASSQEWTAAYEQYV. CDR3 sequence (DNA): TGCGCCAGCAGCCAAGAATGGACTGCTGCCTACGAGCAGTACGTC.

The chain joins TRBV7-3 to TRBJ1-5; the D gene is possibly TRBD1 (5 bases). The CDR3 has 14 amino acids. V was pared by 2 bases and J by 7 bases, with 12 bases between. Looked up from germline, CDR1 is SGHTA and CDR2 is FQGTGA. CDR3: CASSLFPGQQPQHF. The CDR3 coding sequence is TGTGCCAGCAGCTTATTTCCAGGGCAACAGCCCCAGCATTTT. The whole variable domain, filled in from reference TRBV7-3 and TRBJ1-5, reads GAGVSQTPSNKVTEKGKYVELRCDPISGHTALYWYRQSLGQGPEFLIYFQGTGAADDSGLPNDRFFAVRPEGSVSTLKIQRTERGDSAVYLCASSLFPGQQPQHFGDGTRLSIL.

Only a few counts were recorded for this clonotype. The genes are TRBV5-5 and TRBJ2-2, with TRBD2 identical over 13 bases. The CDR3 extends over 19 amino acids. Germline-derived CDR1 and CDR2 are SGHKS and YYEKEE (reference sequence). After removal of 8 bases from V and 5 bases from J, the junction contained 18 bases not matched to a gene. This chain's CDR3 is CASSRTSGGPPTGTGELFF. The CDR3 DNA is TGTGCCAGTAGTCGGACTAGCGGGGGACCTCCCACCGGTACCGGGGAGCTGTTTTTT.

V gene TRBV6-5 combines with J gene TRBJ1-5; 7 bases align to TRBD1. The CDR3 is made up of 14 amino acids. V shed 0 bases, J shed 7 bases, and the junction held 3 bases outside the gene matches. Germline V gives CDR1 MNHEY, CDR2 SVGAGI. This CDR3 is CASSYSGGWQPQHF. The CDR3 DNA reads as TGTGCCAGCAGTTACTCAGGGGGCTGGCAGCCCCAGCATTTT.

This clonotype has only a few counts. The chain is built from TRBV27 and TRBJ2-5; 13 nucleotides agree with TRBD2. Germline V gene lookup returns CDR1 MNHEY and CDR2 SMNVEV (reference sequence). This CDR3 spans 15 amino acids. V dropped 6 bases and J dropped 7; count of bases not matched to a gene: 8. Here the CDR3 reads CASSPGTSGASTQYF. The DNA of the CDR3 is TGTGCCAGCAGCCCCGGGACTAGCGGGGCTTCGACCCAGTACTTC.

This clonotype was picked up a small number of times. V is TRBV7-9 and J is TRBJ1-1; the D is unclear. Germline V CDR1 and CDR2: SEHNR, FQNEAQ (reference sequence). The V end was cut by 4 bases, the J end by 5 bases, with 14 bases between. This CDR3 is 14 amino acids long. The CDR3 DNA reads TGTGCCAGCAGCTACCAAAGGGTGGGGACTGAAGCTTTCTTT. Residues: CASSYQRVGTEAFF.

The chain joins TRBV29-1 to TRBJ1-1; D is undetermined. CDR3 length equals 14 residues. Trimming removed 1 base at V and 3 bases at J, with 12 bases between. Germline CDR1 reads SQVTM; CDR2 reads ANQGSEA. CDR3 coding DNA: TGCAGCGTTGAAGTGGAGAAATTTTACACTGAAGCTTTCTTT. Protein sequence: CSVEVEKFYTEAFF.

This clonotype showed up many times. The V call is TRBV3-1, the J call TRBJ2-3; 10 positions match TRBD2. CDR3 size: 17 residues. V shed 0 bases and J 3 bases; nucleotides not matched to a gene: 6. Germline assignment: CDR1 LGHDT and CDR2 YNNKEL (reference sequence). The CDR3 protein is CASSQDNALAGTDTQYF. The CDR3 nucleotides read TGTGCCAGCAGCCAAGATAATGCACTAGCGGGGACAGATACGCAGTATTTT.

V and J are TRBV7-3 and TRBJ2-1; TRBD2 agrees at 10 bases. Germline CDR1 and CDR2: SGHTA and FQGTGA. Trimming cost V 5 bases and J 1 base; bases outside gene matches: 2. CDR3 length: 15 amino acids. CDR3 DNA: TGTGCCAGCAGCGCACTAGCGGGGTCCTACAATGAGCAGTTCTTC. It codes for CASSALAGSYNEQFF.